These 10 T cell receptor beta chains originate from one sample sequenced in a study of cytomegalovirus exposure and HLA in healthy donors. The PCR contained 60 Vbeta and 13 Jbeta primers. Generated by immunoSEQ multiplex PCR, the TCRdb table keeps only in-frame clones and is missing some. This table holds 200,000 to 250,000 clones, around 89% found once. The sequenced material came from PBMCs. The receptor source for this set is a woman younger than 30 in good health and CMV-seronegative.

This rearrangement joins TRBV5-4 to TRBJ1-1; possible D gene TRBD1, 5 bases. Germline assignment: CDR1 SGHNT and CDR2 YYREEE (reference sequence). The CDR3 length is 12 residues. Trimming took off 0 bases at V and 9 bases at J, with 9 bases between the two ends. The CDR3 DNA reads TGTGCCAGCAGCTTGGAGGGGCGGCAAGCTTTCTTT. This translates into CASSLEGRQAFF.

This sequence joins TRBV4-1 and TRBJ1-4; no reliable D call. The V end was cut by 2 bases, the J end by 0 bases, with 7 bases between. CDR3 length: 15 amino acids. CDR1 is MGHRA, CDR2 YSYEKL, per germline. The CDR3 region is CASSQTVSTNEKLFF. The DNA of the CDR3 is TGCGCCAGCAGCCAAACAGTCTCAACTAATGAAAAACTGTTTTTT.

The chain recombines TRBV28 with TRBJ2-7; tentatively, D is TRBD1 (6 bases). This CDR3 spans 13 amino acids. CDR1 and CDR2 from the germline V gene are MDHEN and SYDVKM. V lost 6 bases, J lost 2 bases, and 11 bases lay in between. The CDR3 sequence is CASRTPGAYEQYF. The CDR3 region has the DNA TGTGCCAGCAGAACCCCAGGGGCCTACGAGCAGTACTTC.

This clone came up once. The CDR3 sequence: CASSQDLIGKTYNEQFF. CDR3 DNA sequence: TGTGCCAGCAGCCAAGATCTAATCGGGAAAACCTACAATGAGCAGTTCTTC. The chain is built from TRBV4-2 and TRBJ2-1; maybe TRBD2 (5 bases). Germline V lookup: CDR1 LGHNA, CDR2 YNFKEQ. Deletions cut 0 bases from V and 2 bases from J, with 14 bases between. The CDR3 is 17 amino acids.

The chain is built from TRBV27 and TRBJ2-6; a possible D gene is TRBD1 (5 bases). The CDR3 extends over 15 amino acids. V lost 3 bases and J lost 2, with 8 bases in between. Germline V gives CDR1 MNHEY, CDR2 SMNVEV (reference sequence). The CDR3, as DNA: TGTGCCAGCAGTTTCACAGGTACTGGGGCCAACGTCCTGACTTTC. Protein product: CASSFTGTGANVLTF.

The V call is TRBV10-3, the J call TRBJ2-1; D is possibly TRBD1 (6 bases). The V gene's germline CDR1 is ENHRY and CDR2 SYGVKD. Between the trimmed V and J ends, which lost 11 bases and 8 bases, there was a span of 19 bases. The CDR3 runs to 13 residues. CDR3 amino acids: CAAGVGAWDEQFF. The CDR3 nucleotides are TGTGCCGCCGGGGTGGGGGCCTGGGATGAGCAGTTCTTC.

The gene calls are TRBV4-1 and TRBJ1-1; D might be TRBD1 (6 bases). Looked up from germline, CDR1 is MGHRA and CDR2 is YSYEKL. This CDR3 comprises 15 residues. V gave up 1 base and J gave up 3 bases, with 12 bases separating them. CDR3: CASSQVRGSDTEAFF. CDR3 bases: TGCGCCAGCAGCCAAGTAAGGGGGTCGGACACTGAAGCTTTCTTT.

The V call is TRBV7-8, the J call TRBJ2-5; D is possibly TRBD1 (6 bases). The CDR3 covers 16 residues. The germline V gene has CDR1 SGHVS and CDR2 FQNEAQ. Between the trimmed V and J ends, which lost 2 bases and 5 bases, there was a span of 18 bases. The CDR3 DNA is TGTGCCAGCAGCTTAAGGGTGCAGGGGATTAAGGAGACCCAGTACTTC. As protein: CASSLRVQGIKETQYF.

The chain joins TRBV7-8 to TRBJ2-7, with D perhaps TRBD2 (6 bases). V was trimmed by 6 bases and J by 5 bases, leaving 17 bases between them. This CDR3 has 14 amino acids. Per the germline V gene, CDR1 is SGHVS and CDR2 is FQNEAQ. CDR3 in DNA: TGTGCCAGCAGGCCGTGGGGGAGGCTCCACGAGCAGTACTTC. Its protein is CASRPWGRLHEQYF. Together with reference TRBV7-8 and TRBJ2-7, the CDR3 gives the full variable domain: GAGVSQSPRYKVAKRGQDVALRCDPISGHVSLFWYQQALGQGPEFLTYFQNEAQLDKSGLPSDRFFAERPEGSVSTLKIQRTQQEDSAVYLCASRPWGRLHEQYFGPGTRLTVT.

V is TRBV7-9 and J is TRBJ1-2; the match to TRBD1 covers 9 bases. V lost 5 bases and J lost 6; bases outside the gene matches: 10. This CDR3 comprises 15 residues. Looked up from germline, CDR1 is SEHNR and CDR2 is FQNEAQ (reference sequence). In DNA, the CDR3 is TGTGCCAGCAGCCCCTGGGACAGGGAGGGGGATGGCTACACCTTC. Encoded protein: CASSPWDREGDGYTF. The whole variable domain, remainder taken from reference TRBV7-9 and TRBJ1-2, is DTGVSQNPRHKITKRGQNVTFRCDPISEHNRLYWYRQTLGQGPEFLTYFQNEAQLEKSRLLSDRFSAERPKGSFSTLEIQRTEQGDSAMYLCASSPWDREGDGYTFGSGTRLTVV.